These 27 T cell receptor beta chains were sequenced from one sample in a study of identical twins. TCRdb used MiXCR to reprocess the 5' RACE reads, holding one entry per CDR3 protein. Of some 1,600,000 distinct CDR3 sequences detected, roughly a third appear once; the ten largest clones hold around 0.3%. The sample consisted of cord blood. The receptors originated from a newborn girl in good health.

The CDR3, as DNA: TGTGCCAGCAGTTTATTCTCAGGCGGGAGGGCTTACAATGAGCAGTTCTTC. Its translation is CASSLFSGGRAYNEQFF. The chain combines TRBV28 with TRBJ2-1; 9 positions match TRBD2. Germline V gene lookup returns CDR1 MDHEN and CDR2 SYDVKM. The ends lost 1 base at V and 4 bases at J; junction bases unmatched: 8. The CDR3 totals 17 residues.

CDR3 sequence: CATTTTGLGNYGYTF. In DNA, the CDR3 is TGTGCCACCACGACCACAGGGTTAGGGAACTATGGCTACACCTTC. The chain links TRBV12-3 or TRBV12-4 to TRBJ1-2; TRBD1 might be the D (6 bases). CDR3 length: 15 amino acids. Trimming removed 10 bases from V and 2 bases from J, with 20 bases in between.

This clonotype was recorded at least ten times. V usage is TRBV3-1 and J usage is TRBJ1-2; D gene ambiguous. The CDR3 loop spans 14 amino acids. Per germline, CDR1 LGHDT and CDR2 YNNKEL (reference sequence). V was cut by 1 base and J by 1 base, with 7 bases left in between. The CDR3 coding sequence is TGTGCCAGCAGCCAAGGAGGCCTTAACTATGGCTACACCTTC. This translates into CASSQGGLNYGYTF.

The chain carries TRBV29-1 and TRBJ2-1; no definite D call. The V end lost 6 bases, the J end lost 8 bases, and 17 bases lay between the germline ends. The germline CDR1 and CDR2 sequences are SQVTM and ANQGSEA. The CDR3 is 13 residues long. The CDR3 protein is CSVKGTPRDEQFF. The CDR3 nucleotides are TGCAGCGTGAAAGGAACCCCACGGGATGAGCAGTTCTTC.

The DNA for the CDR3 is TGCAGTGCTAGAGAGGACAGCCAAGAGACCCAGTACTTC. Translated: CSAREDSQETQYF. The chain carries TRBV20-1 and TRBJ2-5; D is perhaps TRBD1 (6 bases). This CDR3 has 13 amino acids. Germline V gives CDR1 DFQATT, CDR2 SNEGSKA (reference sequence). The V end lost 0 bases, the J end lost 1 base, and 6 bases lay between the germline ends.

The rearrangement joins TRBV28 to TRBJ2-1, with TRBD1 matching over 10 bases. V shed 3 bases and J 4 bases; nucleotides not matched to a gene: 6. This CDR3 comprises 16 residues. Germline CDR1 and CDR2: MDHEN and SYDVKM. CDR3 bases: TGTGCCAGCAGTTTTTTGGGGACAGGGGATTACAATGAGCAGTTCTTC. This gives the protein CASSFLGTGDYNEQFF.

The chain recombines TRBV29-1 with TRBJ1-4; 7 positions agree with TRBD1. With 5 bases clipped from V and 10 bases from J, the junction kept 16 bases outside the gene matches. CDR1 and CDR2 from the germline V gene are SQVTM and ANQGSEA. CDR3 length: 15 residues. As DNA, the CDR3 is TGCAGCGTTACCTTCGGACAGGCCGGGCCTGTAAAACTGTTTTTT. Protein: CSVTFGQAGPVKLFF.

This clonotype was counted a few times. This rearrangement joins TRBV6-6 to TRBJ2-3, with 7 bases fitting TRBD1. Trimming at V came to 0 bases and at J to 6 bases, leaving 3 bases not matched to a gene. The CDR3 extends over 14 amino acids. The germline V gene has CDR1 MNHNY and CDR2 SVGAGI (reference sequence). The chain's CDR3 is CASSYSTGKDTQYF. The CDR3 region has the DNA TGTGCCAGCAGTTACTCGACAGGGAAGGATACGCAGTATTTT.

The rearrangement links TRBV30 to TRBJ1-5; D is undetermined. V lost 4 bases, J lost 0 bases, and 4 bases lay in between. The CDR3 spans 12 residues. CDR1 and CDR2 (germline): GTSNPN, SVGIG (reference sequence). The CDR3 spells CAWTDSNQPQHF. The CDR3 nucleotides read TGTGCCTGGACGGATAGCAATCAGCCCCAGCATTTT.

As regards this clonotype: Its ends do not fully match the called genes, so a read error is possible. The CDR3, as DNA: TGCGGCGTCCTCGACAGTTCCTGGGGTAATGAAAAACTGTTTTTT. It is translated as CGVLDSSWGNEKLFF. This chain uses TRBV29-1 with TRBJ1-4, with D possibly matching TRBD1 (5 bases). This CDR3 contains 15 residues. Germline V gene data show CDR1 as SQVTM and CDR2 as ANQGSEA.

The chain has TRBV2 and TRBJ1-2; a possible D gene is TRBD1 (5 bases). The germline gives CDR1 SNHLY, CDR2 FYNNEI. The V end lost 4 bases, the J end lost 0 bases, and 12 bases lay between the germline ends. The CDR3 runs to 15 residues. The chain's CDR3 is CASSGGSGSNYGYTF. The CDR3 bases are TGTGCCAGCAGTGGGGGGAGTGGCTCTAACTATGGCTACACCTTC.

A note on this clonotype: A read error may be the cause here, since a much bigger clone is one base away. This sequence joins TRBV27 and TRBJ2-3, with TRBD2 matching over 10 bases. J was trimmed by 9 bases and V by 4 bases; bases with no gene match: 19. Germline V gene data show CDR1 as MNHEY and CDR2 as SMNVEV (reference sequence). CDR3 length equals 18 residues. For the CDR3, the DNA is TGTGCCAGCAGTTGGTCTCGTTCTAGCGGGAGTGGGGCGTGGACGCAGTATTTT. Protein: CASSWSRSSGSGAWTQYF.

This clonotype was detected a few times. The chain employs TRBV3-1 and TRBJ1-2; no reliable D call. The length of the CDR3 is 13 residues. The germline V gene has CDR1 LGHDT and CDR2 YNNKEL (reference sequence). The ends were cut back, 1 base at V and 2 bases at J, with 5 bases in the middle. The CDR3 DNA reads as TGTGCCAGCAGCCAAGTAGAGAACTATGGCTACACCTTC. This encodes CASSQVENYGYTF.

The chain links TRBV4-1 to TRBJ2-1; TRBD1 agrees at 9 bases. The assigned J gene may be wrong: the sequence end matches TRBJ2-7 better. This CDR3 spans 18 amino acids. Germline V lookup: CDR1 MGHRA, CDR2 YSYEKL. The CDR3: CASSQVVPGTGTYNEQYF. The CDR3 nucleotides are TGCGCCAGCAGCCAAGTGGTCCCCGGGACAGGGACCTACAATGAGCAGTACTTC.

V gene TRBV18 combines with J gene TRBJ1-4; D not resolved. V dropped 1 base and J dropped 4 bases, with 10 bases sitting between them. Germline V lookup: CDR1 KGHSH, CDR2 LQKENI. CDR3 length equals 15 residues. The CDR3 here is CASSPRPYYNEKLFF. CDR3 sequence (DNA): TGTGCCAGCTCACCACGCCCCTACTATAATGAAAAACTGTTTTTT.

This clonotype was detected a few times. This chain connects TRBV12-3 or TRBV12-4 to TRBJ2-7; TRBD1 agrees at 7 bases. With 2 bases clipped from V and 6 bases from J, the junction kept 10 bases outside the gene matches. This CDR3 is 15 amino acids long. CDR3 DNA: TGTGCCAGCAGTTTAAATCCCGCTTACAGGGGCGAGCAGTACTTC. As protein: CASSLNPAYRGEQYF.

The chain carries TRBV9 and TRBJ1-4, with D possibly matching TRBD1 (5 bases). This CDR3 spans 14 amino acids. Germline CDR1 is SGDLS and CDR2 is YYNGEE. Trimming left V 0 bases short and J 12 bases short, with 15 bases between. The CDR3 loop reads CASSVAPRDGQLFF. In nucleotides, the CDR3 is TGTGCCAGCAGCGTAGCTCCCCGGGACGGACAACTGTTTTTT.

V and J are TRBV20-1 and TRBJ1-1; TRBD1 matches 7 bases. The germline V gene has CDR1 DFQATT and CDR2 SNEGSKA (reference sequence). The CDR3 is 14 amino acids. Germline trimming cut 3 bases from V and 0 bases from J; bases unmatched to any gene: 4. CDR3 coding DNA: TGCAGTGCTAGGCAGACAGGGTTGAACACTGAAGCTTTCTTT. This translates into CSARQTGLNTEAFF.

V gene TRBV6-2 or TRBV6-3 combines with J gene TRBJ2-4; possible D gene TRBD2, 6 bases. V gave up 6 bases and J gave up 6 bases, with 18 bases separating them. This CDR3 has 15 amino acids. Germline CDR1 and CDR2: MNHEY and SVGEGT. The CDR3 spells CASSYGGTGGNIQYF. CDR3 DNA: TGTGCCAGCAGCTACGGCGGGACCGGTGGAAACATTCAGTACTTC.

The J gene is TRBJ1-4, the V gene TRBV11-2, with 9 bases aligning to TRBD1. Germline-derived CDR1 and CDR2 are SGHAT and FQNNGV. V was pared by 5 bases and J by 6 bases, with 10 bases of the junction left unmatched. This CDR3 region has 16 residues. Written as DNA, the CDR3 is TGTGCCAGCAGCCCACGGACAGGGGCAGCTGATGAAAAACTGTTTTTT. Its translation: CASSPRTGAADEKLFF.

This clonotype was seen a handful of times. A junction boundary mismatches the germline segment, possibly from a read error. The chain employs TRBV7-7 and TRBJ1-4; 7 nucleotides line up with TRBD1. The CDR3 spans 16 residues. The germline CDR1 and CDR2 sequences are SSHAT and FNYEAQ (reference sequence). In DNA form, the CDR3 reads TGTGCTAGCAGCTTAACCAGACAGACAGGGTCTGAAAAACTGTTTTTT. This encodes CASSLTRQTGSEKLFF.

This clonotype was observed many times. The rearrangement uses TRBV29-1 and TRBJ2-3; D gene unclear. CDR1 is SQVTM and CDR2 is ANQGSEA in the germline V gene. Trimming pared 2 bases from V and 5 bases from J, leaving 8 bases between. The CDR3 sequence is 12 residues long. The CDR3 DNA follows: TGCAGCGTTGAAAGGTTCGGAGATACGCAGTATTTT. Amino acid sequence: CSVERFGDTQYF.

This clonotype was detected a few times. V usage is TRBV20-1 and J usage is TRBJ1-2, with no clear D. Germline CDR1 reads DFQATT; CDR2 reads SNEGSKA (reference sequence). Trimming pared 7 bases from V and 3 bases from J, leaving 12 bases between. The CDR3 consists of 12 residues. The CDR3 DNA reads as TGCAGTGATGGAGGTCCTTACTATGGCTACACCTTC. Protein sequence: CSDGGPYYGYTF.

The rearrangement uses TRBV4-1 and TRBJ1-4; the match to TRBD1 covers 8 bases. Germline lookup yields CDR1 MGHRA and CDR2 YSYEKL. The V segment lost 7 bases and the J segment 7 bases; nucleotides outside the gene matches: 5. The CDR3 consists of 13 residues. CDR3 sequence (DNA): TGCGCCAGCACACAGGGGGGGAGTGAAAAACTGTTTTTT. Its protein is CASTQGGSEKLFF.

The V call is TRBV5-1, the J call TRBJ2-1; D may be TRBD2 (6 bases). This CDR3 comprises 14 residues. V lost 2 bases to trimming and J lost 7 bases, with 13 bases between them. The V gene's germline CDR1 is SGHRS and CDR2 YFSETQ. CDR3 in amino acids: CASSFNAGRNEQFF. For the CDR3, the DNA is TGCGCCAGCAGCTTTAACGCGGGAAGGAATGAGCAGTTCTTC.

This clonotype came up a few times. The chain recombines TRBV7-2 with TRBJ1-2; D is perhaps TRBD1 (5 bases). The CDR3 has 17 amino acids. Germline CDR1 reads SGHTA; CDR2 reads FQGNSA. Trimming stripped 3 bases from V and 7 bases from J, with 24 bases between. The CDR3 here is CASSLRGFPPLGGGYTF. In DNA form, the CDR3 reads TGTGCCAGCAGCTTGCGGGGTTTTCCCCCTTTGGGGGGTGGCTACACCTTC. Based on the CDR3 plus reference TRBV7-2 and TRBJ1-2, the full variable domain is GAGVSQSPSNKVTEKGKDVELRCDPISGHTALYWYRQSLGQGLEFLIYFQGNSAPDKSGLPSDRFSAERTGGSVSTLTIQRTQQEDSAVYLCASSLRGFPPLGGGYTFGSGTRLTVV.

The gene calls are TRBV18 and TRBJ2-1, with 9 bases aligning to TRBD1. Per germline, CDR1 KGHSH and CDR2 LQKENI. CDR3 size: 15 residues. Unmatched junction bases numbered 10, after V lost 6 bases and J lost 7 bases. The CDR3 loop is CASSPTGTGMNEQFF. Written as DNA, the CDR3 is TGTGCCAGCTCCCCCACCGGGACAGGGATGAATGAGCAGTTCTTC.